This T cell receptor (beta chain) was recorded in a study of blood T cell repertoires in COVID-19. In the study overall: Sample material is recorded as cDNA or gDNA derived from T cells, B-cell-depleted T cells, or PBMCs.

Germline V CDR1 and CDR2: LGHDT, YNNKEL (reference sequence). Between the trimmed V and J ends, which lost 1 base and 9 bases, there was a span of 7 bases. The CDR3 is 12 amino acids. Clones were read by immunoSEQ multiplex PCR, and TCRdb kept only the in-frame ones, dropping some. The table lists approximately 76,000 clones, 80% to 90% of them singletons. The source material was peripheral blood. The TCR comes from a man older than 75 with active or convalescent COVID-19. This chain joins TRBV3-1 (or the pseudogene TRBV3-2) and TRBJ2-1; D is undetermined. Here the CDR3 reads CASSQVSSEQFF. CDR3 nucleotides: TGTGCCAGCAGCCAAGTTTCGAGTGAGCAGTTCTTC.